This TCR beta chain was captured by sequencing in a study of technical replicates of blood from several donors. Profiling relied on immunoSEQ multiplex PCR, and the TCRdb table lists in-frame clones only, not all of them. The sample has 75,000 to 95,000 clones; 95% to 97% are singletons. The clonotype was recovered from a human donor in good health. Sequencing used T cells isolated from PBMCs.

In DNA form, the CDR3 reads TGTGCCAGCAGCTTCCCGGAGGGGCTAGCGGGACGCTGCTCCTACGAGCAGTACTTC. Translated, it gives CASSFPEGLAGRCSYEQYF. V is TRBV7-3 and J is TRBJ2-7, with 9 bases matching TRBD2. From germline, CDR1 is SGHTA and CDR2 FQGTGA. This CDR3 comprises 19 residues. With 3 bases clipped from V and 0 bases from J, the junction kept 15 bases outside the gene matches.